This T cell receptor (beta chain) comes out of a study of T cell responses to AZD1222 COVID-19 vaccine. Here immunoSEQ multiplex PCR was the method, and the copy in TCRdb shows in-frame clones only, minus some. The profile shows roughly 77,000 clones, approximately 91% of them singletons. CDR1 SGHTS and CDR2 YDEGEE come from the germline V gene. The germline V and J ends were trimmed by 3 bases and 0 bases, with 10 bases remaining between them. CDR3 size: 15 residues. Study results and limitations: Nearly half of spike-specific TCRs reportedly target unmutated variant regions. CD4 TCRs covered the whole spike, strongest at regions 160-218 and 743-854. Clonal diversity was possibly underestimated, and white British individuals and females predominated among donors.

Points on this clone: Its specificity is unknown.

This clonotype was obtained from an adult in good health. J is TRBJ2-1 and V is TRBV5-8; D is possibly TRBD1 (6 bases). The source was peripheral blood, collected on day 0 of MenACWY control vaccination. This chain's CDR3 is CASSWGQSSYNEQFF. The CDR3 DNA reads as TGTGCCAGCAGCTGGGGACAAAGCTCCTACAATGAGCAGTTCTTC.